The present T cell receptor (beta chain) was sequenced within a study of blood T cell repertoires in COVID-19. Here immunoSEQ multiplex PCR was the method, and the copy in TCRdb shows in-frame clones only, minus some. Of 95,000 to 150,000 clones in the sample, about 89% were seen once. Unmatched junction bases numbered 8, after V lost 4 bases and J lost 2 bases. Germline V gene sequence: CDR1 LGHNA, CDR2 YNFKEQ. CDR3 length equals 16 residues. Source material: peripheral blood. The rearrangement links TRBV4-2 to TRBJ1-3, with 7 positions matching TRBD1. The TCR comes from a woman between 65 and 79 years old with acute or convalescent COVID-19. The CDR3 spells CASSLNPTGTGNTIYF. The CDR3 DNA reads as TGTGCCAGCAGCCTTAATCCGACAGGGACTGGAAACACCATATATTTT.